The 10 T cell receptor beta chains below come from one sample, sequenced in a study of cytomegalovirus exposure and HLA in healthy donors. With 60 Vbeta and 13 Jbeta primers, the PCR was carried out. Sequencing used immunoSEQ multiplex PCR; TCRdb keeps in-frame clones, though not all of them. The profile shows 150,000 to 200,000 clones, about 81% of them singletons. The sequencing input was PBMCs. These receptors originate from a woman aged 25-40 years in good health and CMV-seronegative.

The V gene is TRBV5-1, the J gene TRBJ2-7, with 9 bases matching TRBD1. The CDR3 consists of 13 residues. V dropped 4 bases and J dropped 3; count of bases not matched to a gene: 2. Germline V gene lookup returns CDR1 SGHRS and CDR2 YFSETQ. The CDR3 DNA follows: TGCGCCAGCAGCGACAGGGGGAGCTACGAGCAGTACTTC. This codes for CASSDRGSYEQYF.

The V call is TRBV12-5, the J call TRBJ2-1; 7 bases align to TRBD2. Germline V gene lookup returns CDR1 LGHNT and CDR2 FRNRAP. This CDR3 has 17 amino acids. With V trimmed by 3 bases and J by 1 base, 9 bases remained unmatched. Written as DNA, the CDR3 is TGTGCTAGTGGTTTTGAAGCGGGAAGGGTGTCCTACAATGAGCAGTTCTTC. This sequence encodes CASGFEAGRVSYNEQFF.

This clone has just one count. At one end the junction does not follow the germline gene, possibly because of a read error. The chain uses TRBV4-2 and TRBJ2-4, with a tentative D call TRBD1 (6 bases). The germline CDR1 and CDR2 sequences are LGHNA and YNFKEQ. CDR3 length: 14 residues. DNA for the CDR3: TGTGCCAGCAACCCACCAGGGGACAAAAACAGTCAGTACTTC. This codes for CASNPPGDKNSQYF.

This chain connects TRBV9 to TRBJ2-6; possible D gene TRBD2, 6 bases. Germline loops: CDR1 SGDLS, CDR2 YYNGEE. The CDR3 sequence is 19 residues long. Trimming stripped 1 base from V and 4 bases from J, with 21 bases between. CDR3 sequence reads: CASSVSGGGRPAGANVLTF. The CDR3 coding sequence is TGTGCCAGCAGCGTATCCGGGGGAGGCCGCCCAGCGGGGGCCAACGTCCTGACTTTC. Looking up the rest from reference TRBV9 and TRBJ2-6 gives the full variable domain: DSGVTQTPKHLITATGQRVTLRCSPRSGDLSVYWYQQSLDQGLQFLIQYYNGEERAKGNILERFSAQQFPDLHSELNLSSLELGDSALYFCASSVSGGGRPAGANVLTFGAGSRLTVL.

This clone was observed once. The V call is TRBV28, the J call TRBJ1-6; no clear D. Germline CDR1 is MDHEN and CDR2 is SYDVKM. This CDR3 has 16 amino acids. The V gene lost 4 bases and the J gene lost 9 bases, with 19 bases spanning the gap. As DNA, the CDR3 is TGTGCCAGCAGTTCAATCGACGTAGGCCGGGGTTCACCCCTCCACTTT. Translation: CASSSIDVGRGSPLHF.

The chain links TRBV7-2 to TRBJ1-5, with 8 bases lining up with TRBD1. Germline CDR1 reads SGHTA; CDR2 reads FQGNSA. The CDR3 contains 16 residues. The V gene end was trimmed by 5 bases and the J gene end by 3 bases; junction bases not matched to a gene: 9. In nucleotides, the CDR3 is TGTGCCAGCAGCCCCCAGGGGGCACTTAACAATCAGCCCCAGCATTTT. The encoded protein is CASSPQGALNNQPQHF.

The chain carries TRBV4-2 and TRBJ2-7; 10 positions match TRBD2. This CDR3 is 16 amino acids long. V gave up 0 bases and J gave up 4 bases; unmatched junction bases: 6. Germline V CDR1 and CDR2: LGHNA, YNFKEQ. CDR3 amino acids: CASSQEWSSGSYEQYF. Written as DNA, the CDR3 is TGTGCCAGCAGCCAAGAGTGGTCTAGCGGGAGTTACGAGCAGTACTTC.

The rearrangement links TRBV5-1 to TRBJ2-7; 10 bases map to TRBD1. J lost 4 bases, V lost 0 bases, and 1 base had no gene match. Germline CDR1 and CDR2: SGHRS and YFSETQ. The length of the CDR3 is 14 residues. This CDR3 is CASSLAGQGYEQYF. The CDR3, as DNA: TGCGCCAGCAGCTTGGCGGGACAGGGGTACGAGCAGTACTTC.

The chain joins TRBV2 to TRBJ2-5; the D gene is possibly TRBD2 (6 bases). Gene TRBJ2-7 matches the end of the DNA better, so the J call may be wrong. Germline CDR1 SNHLY, CDR2 FYNNEI. CDR3 size: 13 residues. CDR3 protein: CASSGRDSYEQYF. The DNA of the CDR3 is TGTGCCAGCAGTGGCCGGGACTCTTACGAGCAGTACTTC.

The CDR3 bases are TGTGCCAGCAGCTTAGGGGCCGACCGCTACTACTTC. It is translated as CASSLGADRYYF. This chain uses TRBV7-9 with TRBJ2-4, with D unclear. The CDR3 has 12 amino acids. The V gene's germline CDR1 is SEHNR and CDR2 FQNEAQ (reference sequence). V gave up 1 base and J gave up 16 bases, with 14 bases separating them.